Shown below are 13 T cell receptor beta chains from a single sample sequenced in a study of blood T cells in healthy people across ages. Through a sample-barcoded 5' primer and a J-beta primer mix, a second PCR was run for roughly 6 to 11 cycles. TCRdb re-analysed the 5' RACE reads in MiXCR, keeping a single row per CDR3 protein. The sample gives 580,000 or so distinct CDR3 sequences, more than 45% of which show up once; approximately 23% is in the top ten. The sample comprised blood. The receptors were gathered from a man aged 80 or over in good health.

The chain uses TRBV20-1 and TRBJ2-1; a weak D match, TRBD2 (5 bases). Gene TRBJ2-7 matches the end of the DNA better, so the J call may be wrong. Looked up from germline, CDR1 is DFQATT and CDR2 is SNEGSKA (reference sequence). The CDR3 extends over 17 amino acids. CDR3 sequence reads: CSARALPGSQFYNEQYF. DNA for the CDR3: TGCAGTGCTAGAGCGCTACCGGGATCTCAATTCTACAATGAGCAGTACTTC.

The CDR3 here is CASSSGLGQGGQQYF. The CDR3 DNA sequence: TGTGCCAGCAGCTCCGGCCTTGGACAGGGTGGTCAGCAGTACTTC. This rearrangement joins TRBV3-1 to TRBJ2-7; TRBD1 matches 8 bases. With V trimmed by 5 bases and J by 8 bases, 14 bases remained unmatched. CDR1 is LGHDT and CDR2 is YNNKEL in the germline V gene (reference sequence). The CDR3 is 15 residues long.

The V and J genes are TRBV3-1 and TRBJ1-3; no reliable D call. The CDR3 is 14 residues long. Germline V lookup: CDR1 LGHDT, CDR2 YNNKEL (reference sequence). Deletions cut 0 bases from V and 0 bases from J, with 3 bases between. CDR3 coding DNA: TGTGCCAGCAGCCAAGAACCCTCTGGAAACACCATATATTTT. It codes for CASSQEPSGNTIYF.

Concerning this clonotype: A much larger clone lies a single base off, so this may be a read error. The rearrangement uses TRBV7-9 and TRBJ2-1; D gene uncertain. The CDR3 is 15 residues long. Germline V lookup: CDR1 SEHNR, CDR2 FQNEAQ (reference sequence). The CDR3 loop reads CASSLGRASYDEQFF. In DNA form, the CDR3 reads TGTGCCAGCAGCTTAGGTCGGGCCTCCTACGATGAGCAGTTCTTC. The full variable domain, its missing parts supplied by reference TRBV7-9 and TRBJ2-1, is DTGVSQNPRHKITKRGQNVTFRCDPISEHNRLYWYRQTLGQGPEFLTYFQNEAQLEKSRLLSDRFSAERPKGSFSTLEIQRTEQGDSAMYLCASSLGRASYDEQFFGPGTRLTVL.

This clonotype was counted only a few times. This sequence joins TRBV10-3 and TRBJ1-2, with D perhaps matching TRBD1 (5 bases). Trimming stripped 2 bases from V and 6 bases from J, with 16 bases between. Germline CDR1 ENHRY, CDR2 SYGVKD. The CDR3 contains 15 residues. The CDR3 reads CAISEAAREGDGYTF. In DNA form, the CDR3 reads TGTGCCATCAGTGAGGCAGCCCGGGAAGGGGATGGCTACACCTTC.

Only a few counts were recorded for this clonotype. CDR3 coding DNA: TGCAGTGCTGGCGCGGGACTACTCGAGCAGTACTTC. As protein: CSAGAGLLEQYF. The V call is TRBV20-1, the J call TRBJ2-7, with 7 bases aligning to TRBD2. V was clipped by 5 bases and J by 6 bases; unmatched bases: 7. Germline V gene lookup returns CDR1 DFQATT and CDR2 SNEGSKA (reference sequence). The CDR3 has 12 amino acids.

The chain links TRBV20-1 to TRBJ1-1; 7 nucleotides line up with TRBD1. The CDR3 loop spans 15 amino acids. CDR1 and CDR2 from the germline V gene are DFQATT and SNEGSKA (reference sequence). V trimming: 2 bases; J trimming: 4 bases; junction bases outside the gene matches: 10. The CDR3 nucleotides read TGCAGTGCTAGAAGACAGGGTAGGGGGGGCACTGAAGCTTTCTTT. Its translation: CSARRQGRGGTEAFF.

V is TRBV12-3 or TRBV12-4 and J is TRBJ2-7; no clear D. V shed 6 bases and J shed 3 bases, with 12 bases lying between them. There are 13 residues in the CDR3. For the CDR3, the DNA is TGTGCCAGCAGGCCGAGGAAAGACTACGAGCAGTACTTC. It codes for CASRPRKDYEQYF.

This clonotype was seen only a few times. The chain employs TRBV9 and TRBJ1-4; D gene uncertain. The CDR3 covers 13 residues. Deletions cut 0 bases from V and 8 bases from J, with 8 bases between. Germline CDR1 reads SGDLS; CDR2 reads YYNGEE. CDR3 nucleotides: TGTGCCAGCAGCGTAGGGCAGACCGAAAAACTGTTTTTT. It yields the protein CASSVGQTEKLFF.

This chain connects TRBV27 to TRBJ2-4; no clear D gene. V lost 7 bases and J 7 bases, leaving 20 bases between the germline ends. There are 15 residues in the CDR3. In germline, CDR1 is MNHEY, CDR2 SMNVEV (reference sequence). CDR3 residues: CASTPGAPSMNIQYF. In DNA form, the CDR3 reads TGTGCCAGCACCCCTGGAGCTCCTTCTATGAACATTCAGTACTTC.

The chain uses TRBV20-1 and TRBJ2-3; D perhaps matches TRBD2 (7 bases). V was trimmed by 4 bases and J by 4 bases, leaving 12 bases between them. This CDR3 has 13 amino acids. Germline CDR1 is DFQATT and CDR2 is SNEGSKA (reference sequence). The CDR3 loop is CSAKAGASDTQYF. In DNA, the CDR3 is TGCAGTGCTAAGGCGGGGGCCTCAGATACGCAGTATTTT.

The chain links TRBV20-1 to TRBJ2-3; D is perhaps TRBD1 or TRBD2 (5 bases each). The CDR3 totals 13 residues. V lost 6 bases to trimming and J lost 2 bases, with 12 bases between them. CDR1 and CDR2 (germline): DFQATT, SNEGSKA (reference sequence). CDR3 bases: TGCAGTGCCGGGGCCGCTCACACAGATACGCAGTATTTT. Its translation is CSAGAAHTDTQYF.

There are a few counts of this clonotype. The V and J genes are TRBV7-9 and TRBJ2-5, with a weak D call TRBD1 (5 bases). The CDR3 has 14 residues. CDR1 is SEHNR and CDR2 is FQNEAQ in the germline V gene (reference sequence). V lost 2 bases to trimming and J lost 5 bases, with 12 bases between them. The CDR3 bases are TGTGCCAGCAGCTTAATAAGGGGAAGGGAGACCCAGTACTTC. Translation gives CASSLIRGRETQYF.